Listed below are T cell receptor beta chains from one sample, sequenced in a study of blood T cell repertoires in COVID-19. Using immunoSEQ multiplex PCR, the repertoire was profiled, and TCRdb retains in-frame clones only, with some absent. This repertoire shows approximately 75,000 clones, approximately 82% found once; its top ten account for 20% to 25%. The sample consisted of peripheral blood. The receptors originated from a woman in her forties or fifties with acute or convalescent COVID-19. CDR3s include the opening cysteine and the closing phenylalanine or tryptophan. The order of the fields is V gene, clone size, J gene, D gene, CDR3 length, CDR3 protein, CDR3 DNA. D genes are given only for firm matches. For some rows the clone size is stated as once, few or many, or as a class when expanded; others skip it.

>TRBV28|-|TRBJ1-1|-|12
CATLYRDTEAFF
TGTGCCACCTTGTACCGGGACACTGAAGCTTTCTTT
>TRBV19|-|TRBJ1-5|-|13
CASSIERNQPQHF
TGTGCCAGTAGTATAGAGCGGAATCAGCCCCAGCATTTT
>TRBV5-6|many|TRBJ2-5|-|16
CASSFRGAWFQETQYF
TGTGCCAGCAGCTTCAGGGGGGCATGGTTCCAAGAGACCCAGTACTTC
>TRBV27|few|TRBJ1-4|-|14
CASSLQGSREKLFF
TGTGCCAGCAGTTTACAGGGGAGTAGGGAAAAACTGTTTTTT
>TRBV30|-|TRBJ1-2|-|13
CAWMGSFNYGYTF
TGTGCCTGGATGGGCAGCTTTAACTATGGCTACACCTTC
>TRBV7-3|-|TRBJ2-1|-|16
CASSLSLEARGNEQFF
TGTGCCAGCAGCCTATCCCTCGAGGCTAGAGGCAATGAGCAGTTCTTC
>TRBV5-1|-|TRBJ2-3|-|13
CASSRGGTDTQYF
TGCGCCAGCAGTAGAGGTGGAACAGATACGCAGTATTTT
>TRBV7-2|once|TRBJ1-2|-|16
CASSLDPQITSGGYTF
TGTGCCAGCAGCTTAGACCCACAGATTACTTCGGGAGGCTACACCTTC
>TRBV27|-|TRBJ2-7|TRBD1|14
CASGRPGGTYEQYF
TGTGCCAGCGGGAGACCAGGGGGAACCTACGAGCAGTACTTC
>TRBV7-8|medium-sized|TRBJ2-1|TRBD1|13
CASRPGQVYEQFF
TGTGCCAGCAGACCCGGACAGGTGTATGAGCAGTTCTTC
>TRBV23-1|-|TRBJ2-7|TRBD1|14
CASSHLGQGYEQYF
TGCGCCAGCAGTCACCTTGGACAGGGCTACGAGCAGTACTTC
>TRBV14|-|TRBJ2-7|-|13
CASSQDMEDEQYF
TGTGCCAGCAGCCAAGATATGGAGGACGAGCAGTACTTC
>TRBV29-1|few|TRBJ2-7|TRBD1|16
CSVSGTGRRATYEQYF
TGCAGCGTTTCCGGGACAGGAAGACGGGCCACCTACGAGCAGTACTTC
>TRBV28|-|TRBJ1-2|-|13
CASSLDGARGYTF
TGTGCCAGCAGTTTAGATGGGGCGCGGGGCTACACCTTC
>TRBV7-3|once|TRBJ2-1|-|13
CASSFGSGNEQFF
TGTGCCAGCAGCTTTGGGTCCGGGAATGAGCAGTTCTTC
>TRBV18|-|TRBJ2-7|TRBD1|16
CASSSDRDRASYEQYF
TGTGCCAGCTCATCGGACCGGGACAGGGCCTCCTACGAGCAGTACTTC
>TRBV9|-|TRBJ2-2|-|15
CASSVDGKKTGELFF
TGTGCCAGCAGCGTAGACGGGAAAAAAACCGGGGAGCTGTTTTTT
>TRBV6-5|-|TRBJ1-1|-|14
CASNPDRSSTEAFF
TGTGCCAGCAACCCCGACAGGTCTAGCACTGAAGCTTTCTTT
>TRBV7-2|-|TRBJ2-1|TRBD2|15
CASSLVAGGWDEQFF
TGTGCCAGCAGCTTAGTAGCGGGAGGGTGGGATGAGCAGTTCTTC
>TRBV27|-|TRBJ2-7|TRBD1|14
CASSPNDRVNEQYF
TGTGCCAGCAGTCCAAATGACAGGGTCAACGAGCAGTACTTC
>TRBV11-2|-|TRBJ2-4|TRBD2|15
CASTPSGTTKNIQYF
TGTGCCAGCACCCCTTCCGGGACTACCAAAAACATTCAGTACTTC
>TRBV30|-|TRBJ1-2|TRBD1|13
CAWSRDRPYGYTF
TGTGCCTGGAGTAGGGACAGGCCCTATGGCTACACCTTC
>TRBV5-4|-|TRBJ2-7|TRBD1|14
CASSFRDRLSEQYF
TGTGCCAGCAGCTTCCGGGACAGGCTCAGCGAGCAGTACTTC
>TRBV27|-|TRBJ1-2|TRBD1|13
CASSLPGGNGYTF
TGTGCCAGCAGTTTACCAGGGGGCAACGGCTACACCTTC
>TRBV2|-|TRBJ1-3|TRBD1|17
CASSVLGQFDSGNTIYF
TGTGCCAGCAGTGTCCTGGGACAGTTCGACTCTGGAAACACCATATATTTT
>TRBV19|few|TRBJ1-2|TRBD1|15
CASSDGTAARYGYTF
TGTGCCAGTAGCGACGGGACAGCCGCTCGCTATGGCTACACCTTC
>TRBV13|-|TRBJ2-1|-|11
CASSSSNEQFF
TGTGCCAGCAGCTCTAGCAATGAGCAGTTCTTC
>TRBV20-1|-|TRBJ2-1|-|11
CSAELVFEQFF
TGCAGTGCGGAACTAGTGTTTGAGCAGTTCTTC
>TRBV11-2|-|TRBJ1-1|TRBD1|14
CASSDTGTVTEAFF
TGTGCCAGCAGCGACACCGGGACAGTCACTGAAGCTTTCTTT
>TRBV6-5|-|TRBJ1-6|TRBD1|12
CASSPGTGSIHF
TGTGCCAGCAGTCCCGGGACAGGATCAATCCACTTT
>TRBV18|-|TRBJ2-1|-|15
CASSPRAGTYNEQFF
TGTGCCAGCTCCCCCAGGGCAGGCACCTACAATGAGCAGTTCTTC
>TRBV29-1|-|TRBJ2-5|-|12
CSVVLSGETQYF
TGCAGCGTTGTTTTATCGGGGGAGACCCAGTACTTC
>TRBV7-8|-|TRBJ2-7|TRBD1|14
CASSRTGPLYEQYF
TGTGCCAGCAGCCGGACAGGCCCCCTCTACGAGCAGTACTTC
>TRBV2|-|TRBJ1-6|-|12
CASSAGNSPLHF
TGTGCCAGCAGTGCCGGGAATTCACCCCTCCACTTT
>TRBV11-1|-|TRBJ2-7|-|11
CASSLRDEQYF
TGTGCCAGCAGCTTGAGGGACGAGCAGTACTTC
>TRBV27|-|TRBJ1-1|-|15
CASSLQGSMNTEAFF
TGTGCCAGCAGTTTACAGGGTTCAATGAACACTGAAGCTTTCTTT
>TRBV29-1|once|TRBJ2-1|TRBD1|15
CSVEFRDRGKNEQFF
TGCAGCGTTGAGTTTCGGGACAGGGGCAAGAATGAGCAGTTCTTC
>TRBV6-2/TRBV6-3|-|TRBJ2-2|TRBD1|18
CASSFPPGTGFITGELFF
TGTGCCAGCAGTTTTCCTCCCGGGACAGGGTTTATCACCGGGGAGCTGTTTTTT
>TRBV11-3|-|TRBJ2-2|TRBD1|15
CASSPGQGDTGELFF
TGTGCCAGCAGCCCAGGACAGGGGGACACCGGGGAGCTGTTTTTT
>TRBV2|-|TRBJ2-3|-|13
CASRAGGTDTQYF
TGTGCCAGCAGGGCAGGGGGCACAGATACGCAGTATTTT
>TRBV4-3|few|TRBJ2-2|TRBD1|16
CASSQVPGGNTGELFF
TGCGCCAGCAGCCAAGTCCCAGGGGGGAACACCGGGGAGCTGTTTTTT
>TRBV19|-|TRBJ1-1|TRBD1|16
CASTRKGALLDTEAFF
TGTGCCAGTACTAGAAAGGGGGCGTTATTGGACACTGAAGCTTTCTTT
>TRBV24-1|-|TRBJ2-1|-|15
CATSDRQPNYNEQFF
TGTGCCACCAGTGATAGACAGCCAAACTACAATGAGCAGTTCTTC
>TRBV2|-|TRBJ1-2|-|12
CASSQGGYGYTF
TGTGCCAGCAGCCAGGGAGGCTATGGCTACACCTTC
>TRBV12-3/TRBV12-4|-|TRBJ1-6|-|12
CASATNISPLHF
TGTGCCAGCGCCACCAACATATCACCCCTCCACTTT
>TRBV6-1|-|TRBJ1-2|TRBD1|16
CASSEARDRGNYGYTF
TGTGCCAGCAGTGAGGCCCGGGACAGGGGGAACTATGGCTACACCTTC
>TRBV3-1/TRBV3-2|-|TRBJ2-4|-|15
CASSQLTSRENIQYF
TGTGCCAGCAGCCAACTGACTAGTCGGGAGAACATTCAGTACTTC
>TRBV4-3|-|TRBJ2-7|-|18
CASSQGEWVFRGYYEQYF
TGCGCCAGCAGCCAAGGGGAGTGGGTTTTTAGAGGATATTACGAGCAGTACTTC
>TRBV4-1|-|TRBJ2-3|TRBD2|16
CASSQTSGSGADTQYF
TGCGCCAGCAGCCAAACTAGCGGGAGTGGGGCAGATACGCAGTATTTT
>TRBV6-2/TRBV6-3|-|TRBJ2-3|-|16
CASSRPQGMSTDTQYF
TGTGCCAGCAGTCGCCCTCAGGGGATGAGCACAGATACGCAGTATTTT
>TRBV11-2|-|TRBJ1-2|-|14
CASRKTESNYGYTF
TGTGCCAGCAGAAAGACAGAGAGTAACTATGGCTACACCTTC
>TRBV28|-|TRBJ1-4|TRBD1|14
CASSRDRVVEKLFF
TGTGCCAGCAGCCGCGACAGGGTTGTGGAAAAACTGTTTTTT
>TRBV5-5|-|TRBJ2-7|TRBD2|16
CASSSPSGILSYEQYF
TGTGCCAGCAGCTCCCCTAGCGGGATACTTTCCTACGAGCAGTACTTC
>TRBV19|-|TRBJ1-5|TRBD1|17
CASSEGLTGRANQPQHF
TGTGCCAGTAGTGAGGGGTTGACAGGGCGAGCGAATCAGCCCCAGCATTTT
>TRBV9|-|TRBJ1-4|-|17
CASSVGSWTAAGEKLFF
TGTGCCAGCAGCGTAGGGAGTTGGACAGCGGCCGGTGAAAAACTGTTTTTT
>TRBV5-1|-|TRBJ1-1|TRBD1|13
CASSLAGQAGAFF
TGCGCCAGCAGCTTAGCGGGACAGGCGGGAGCTTTCTTT
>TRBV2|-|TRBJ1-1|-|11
CAAGRGTEAFF
TGTGCCGCGGGGCGAGGGACTGAAGCTTTCTTT
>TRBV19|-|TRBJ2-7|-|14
CASSTRTANYEQYF
TGTGCCAGTAGTACCCGGACTGCTAACTACGAGCAGTACTTC
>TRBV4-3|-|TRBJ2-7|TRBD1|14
CASSPGTGEYEQYF
TGCGCCAGCAGCCCTGGGACAGGGGAGTACGAGCAGTACTTC